The clone carrying this TCR beta chain has only a few counts. Antigen: not known. CDR1 and CDR2 (germline): SGHTA, FQGNSA. V was pared by 5 bases and J by 6 bases, with 23 bases between. This CDR3 is built from 17 residues. This specimen belongs to a study of early T cells in non-severe SARS-CoV-2 infection. Across the whole study: Investigators sequenced bulk RNA drawn from unsorted whole blood, and chains remained unpaired. Study findings and constraints: CD4 and private specificities were missed by VDJdb matching, which favored anti-spike CD8 responses.

Individual cDNA molecules received unique molecular identifiers during library preparation. TCRdb re-called the 5' RACE reads with MiXCR, one entry per CDR3 protein. The sample holds more than 95,000 distinct CDR3 sequences, about 10% seen once. Sequenced material: whole blood, taken at baseline. This receptor was identified in an adult who was a healthcare worker with PCR-confirmed SARS-CoV-2 infection or an uninfected control (not recorded which). The chain is built from TRBV7-2 and TRBJ2-1; D ambiguous. The CDR3 region is CASSARRFWEVANEQFF. The CDR3 DNA reads TGTGCCAGCAGCGCCAGGCGTTTCTGGGAAGTGGCCAATGAGCAGTTCTTC. The full variable domain, in which reference TRBV7-2 and TRBJ2-1 provide the parts outside the CDR3, is GAGVSQSPSNKVTEKGKDVELRCDPISGHTALYWYRQSLGQGLEFLIYFQGNSAPDKSGLPSDRFSAERTGGSVSTLTIQRTQQEDSAVYLCASSARRFWEVANEQFFGPGTRLTVL.